This section outlines one T cell receptor (beta chain) sequence together with its context. Its target is not known. The CDR3 covers 17 residues. CDR1 and CDR2 from the germline V gene are LNHNV and YYDKDF (reference sequence). These data originate in a study of T cells expressing NK-cell markers. Study in general: Seven HCMV-seropositive donors and one seronegative donor made up the eight sequenced donors. Study outcomes and limitations: The CD3+CD56-NKG2C+ fraction of a handful of donors was likewise dominated by these clonotypes. Each of several donors carried dominant NKG2C+ clonotypes accounting for about 1.0-7.0% of CD8+ T cells. No clear determination of HCMV specificity was made for expanded NKG2C+ T cell clones.

TCRdb reprocessed the 5' RACE reads, keeping one entry per CDR3 protein, no DNA. The sample has about 460,000 distinct CDR3 sequences. Sequenced input: blood T cells: a sorted CD56 or NKG2C T cell subset, CD4+ or CD8+ T cells, or bulk PBMC T cells (not recorded which). This clonotype was sampled from a woman in her forties or fifties in good health. V is TRBV15 and J is TRBJ1-1; the TCRdb call, TRBD1, lacks DNA for checking. CDR3 sequence reads: CATSRDNTPGSVAEAFF.